What follows are 23 T cell receptor beta chains derived from one specimen sequenced in a study of cytomegalovirus exposure and HLA in healthy donors. 60 Vbeta and 13 Jbeta primers were used in PCR. The table came from immunoSEQ multiplex PCR; TCRdb's copy has only in-frame clones and leaves some out. The repertoire has more than 95,000 clones, roughly four fifths of them found once; the top ten carry 1% to 1.5%. Sequenced material: PBMCs. These receptors all stem from a man aged 35 to 55 in good health and CMV-seronegative.

The chain employs TRBV2 and TRBJ2-7; 13 nucleotides align to TRBD2. V shed 5 bases, J shed 2 bases, and the junction held 12 bases outside the gene matches. The germline gives CDR1 SNHLY, CDR2 FYNNEI. CDR3 length: 18 amino acids. CDR3 residues: CASSTRGTSGTIAYEQYF. Here the CDR3 DNA reads TGTGCCAGCAGTACCCGGGGGACTAGCGGGACTATAGCCTACGAGCAGTACTTC.

This clone was detected only a few times. The genes are TRBV7-2 and TRBJ2-3; tentatively, D is TRBD1 (6 bases). The germline V gene encodes CDR1 SGHTA and CDR2 FQGNSA. V gave up 2 bases and J gave up 2 bases, with 17 bases separating them. The CDR3 extends over 17 amino acids. The CDR3 coding sequence is TGTGCCAGCAGCTTACCGTCGACAGGAGTAGACACAGATACGCAGTATTTT. This translates into CASSLPSTGVDTDTQYF.

The chain joins TRBV2 to TRBJ2-5; 8 bases line up with TRBD1. The tail of the sequence fits TRBJ2-7 better, so the J call may be wrong. This CDR3 has 14 amino acids. Germline V gene sequence: CDR1 SNHLY, CDR2 FYNNEI. Here the CDR3 reads CASSEGTGNYEQYF. The CDR3 coding sequence is TGTGCCAGCAGTGAAGGGACAGGGAACTACGAGCAGTACTTC.

The chain carries TRBV9 and TRBJ2-1; 7 nucleotides line up with TRBD2. The junction had 8 bases not matched to a gene; V was cut back by 0 bases and J by 5 bases. This CDR3 has 16 amino acids. CDR1 and CDR2 from the germline V gene are SGDLS and YYNGEE. Here the CDR3 DNA reads TGTGCCAGCAGCGTAGCTCTCCAGCGGGGAGACAATGAGCAGTTCTTC. Encoded protein: CASSVALQRGDNEQFF.

J is TRBJ2-3 and V is TRBV4-2, with D possibly matching TRBD2 (5 bases). Germline V gene lookup returns CDR1 LGHNA and CDR2 YNFKEQ. V lost 3 bases to trimming and J lost 0 bases, with 13 bases between them. The CDR3 totals 16 residues. The CDR3 is CASSQLGSPSTDTQYF. The DNA of the CDR3 is TGTGCCAGCAGCCAGTTGGGGAGTCCCAGCACAGATACGCAGTATTTT.

The rearrangement links TRBV30 to TRBJ2-7, with 7 bases that match TRBD2. Trimming cost V 2 bases and J 5 bases; bases outside gene matches: 9. This CDR3 spans 14 amino acids. Germline loops: CDR1 GTSNPN, CDR2 SVGIG (reference sequence). DNA for the CDR3: TGTGCCTGGAGTCTTAAGGGACTACTGGACGAGCAGTACTTC. As protein: CAWSLKGLLDEQYF.

The chain links TRBV4-2 to TRBJ1-2; D unresolved. V was trimmed by 5 bases and J by 4 bases, leaving 8 bases between them. Germline CDR1 is LGHNA and CDR2 is YNFKEQ. The CDR3 is 12 residues long. The CDR3 loop is CASSSRSYGYTF. CDR3 DNA sequence: TGTGCCAGCAGCTCCCGCAGCTATGGCTACACCTTC.

This rearrangement joins TRBV4-3 to TRBJ1-1; D is uncertain. The CDR3 loop spans 15 amino acids. Trimming shortened V by 0 bases and J by 1 base, and 9 bases separated the two germline ends. The germline gives CDR1 LGHNA, CDR2 YSLEER. CDR3 amino acids: CASSQDQGGNTEAFF. The CDR3 DNA reads TGCGCCAGCAGCCAAGATCAAGGAGGGAACACTGAAGCTTTCTTT.

This clone is medium-sized. The chain has TRBV28 and TRBJ2-7, with D uncertain. The V gene's germline CDR1 is MDHEN and CDR2 SYDVKM. V was trimmed by 8 bases and J by 2 bases, leaving 10 bases between them. The CDR3 has 12 amino acids. The CDR3, as DNA: TGTGCCAGCCACAACGTAACCTACGAGCAGTACTTC. The encoded protein is CASHNVTYEQYF. Supplemented by reference TRBV28 and TRBJ2-7, the full variable domain reads DVKVTQSSRYLVKRTGEKVFLECVQDMDHENMFWYRQDPGLGLRLIYFSYDVKMKEKGDIPEGYSVSREKKERFSLILESASTNQTSMYLCASHNVTYEQYFGPGTRLTVT.

The chain uses TRBV4-1 and TRBJ2-7; D not certain. The CDR3 is made up of 14 amino acids. CDR1 is MGHRA, CDR2 YSYEKL, per germline. Deletions cut 2 bases from V and 2 bases from J, with 10 bases between. The CDR3 DNA reads TGCGCCAGCAGCCAAACGATGGCCCCCTACGAGCAGTACTTC. Translating it yields CASSQTMAPYEQYF.

V gene TRBV27 combines with J gene TRBJ2-7; a weak D match, TRBD1 (5 bases). CDR1 and CDR2 from the germline V gene are MNHEY and SMNVEV (reference sequence). The CDR3 spans 13 residues. Trimming took off 8 bases at V and 0 bases at J, with 11 bases between the two ends. As DNA, the CDR3 is TGTGCCAGCGCATTGGACAACTCCTACGAGCAGTACTTC. This sequence encodes CASALDNSYEQYF.

The gene calls are TRBV7-6 and TRBJ1-5, with no clear D. This CDR3 has 13 residues. Germline CDR1 SGHVS, CDR2 FNYEAQ. Trimming cost V 5 bases and J 5 bases, with 10 bases left between them. CDR3 amino acids: CASSKSSHQPQHF. The CDR3 DNA is TGTGCCAGCAGCAAGAGCTCGCATCAGCCCCAGCATTTT.

V gene TRBV28 combines with J gene TRBJ1-5, with a tentative D call TRBD1 (5 bases). V was shortened by 9 bases and J by 6 bases, with 12 bases between the two germline ends. This CDR3 contains 12 residues. Germline V gene data show CDR1 as MDHEN and CDR2 as SYDVKM. As DNA, the CDR3 is TGTGCCAGTCAAGTGACAGTTCAGCCCCAGCATTTT. Protein product: CASQVTVQPQHF.

On this clone itself: One end of the junction does not line up with germline, which may come from a read error. J is TRBJ2-4 and V is TRBV7-9, with 8 bases that match TRBD1. Germline CDR1 SEHNR, CDR2 FQNEAQ (reference sequence). This CDR3 is 12 amino acids long. The CDR3 DNA follows: TGTGCCAGCAGCTTATCCCAGGGGGCTTTGGACTTC. Translated: CASSLSQGALDF.

V is TRBV6-6 and J is TRBJ2-7, with 8 positions matching TRBD2. The germline V gene encodes CDR1 MNHNY and CDR2 SVGAGI (reference sequence). V lost 0 bases and J lost 1; bases outside the gene matches: 2. This CDR3 is built from 15 residues. The CDR3 loop reads CASSYSRGGSYEQYF. The CDR3 DNA follows: TGTGCCAGCAGTTACTCACGGGGGGGGTCCTACGAGCAGTACTTC.

The V gene is TRBV4-3, the J gene TRBJ1-1; D unresolved. V was cut by 4 bases and J by 3 bases, with 12 bases left in between. The CDR3 loop spans 14 amino acids. Looked up from germline, CDR1 is LGHNA and CDR2 is YSLEER. The CDR3 nucleotides are TGCGCCAGCAGCCGAGGTGTTTTAGACACTGAAGCTTTCTTT. Translated, it gives CASSRGVLDTEAFF.

This clone was found a few times. The chain links TRBV18 to TRBJ2-1, with a possible D match to TRBD1 (6 bases). The CDR3 has 15 residues. Looked up from germline, CDR1 is KGHSH and CDR2 is LQKENI. V lost 0 bases and J 9 bases, leaving 15 bases between the germline ends. The CDR3 loop is CASSPPSTGTGEQFF. In DNA form, the CDR3 reads TGTGCCAGCTCACCACCTAGCACAGGGACCGGTGAGCAGTTCTTC.

This clone came up once. Written as DNA, the CDR3 is TGCGCCAGCAGTTTAGGGGGGGACTACGAGCAGTACTTC. Residues: CASSLGGDYEQYF. The chain uses TRBV4-1 and TRBJ2-7, with D possibly being TRBD2 (7 bases). CDR3 length equals 13 residues. Per germline, CDR1 MGHRA and CDR2 YSYEKL. Trimming cost V 6 bases and J 3 bases, with 12 bases left between them.

V is TRBV18 and J is TRBJ2-4; possible D gene TRBD2, 5 bases. Per germline, CDR1 KGHSH and CDR2 LQKENI. The CDR3 loop spans 12 amino acids. The V end lost 0 bases, the J end lost 8 bases, and 5 bases lay between the germline ends. This CDR3 is CASSPPGDIQYF. Written as DNA, the CDR3 is TGTGCCAGCTCACCACCCGGGGACATTCAGTACTTC. Together with reference TRBV18 and TRBJ2-4, the CDR3 gives the full variable domain: NAGVMQNPRHLVRRRGQEARLRCSPMKGHSHVYWYRQLPEEGLKFMVYLQKENIIDESGMPKERFSAEFPKEGPSILRIQQVVRGDSAAYFCASSPPGDIQYFGAGTRLSVL.

This clone has more than one count but fewer than ten. The rearrangement joins TRBV14 to TRBJ1-2; D is uncertain. Trimming shortened V by 4 bases and J by 5 bases, and 8 bases separated the two germline ends. The CDR3 extends over 12 amino acids. Per germline, CDR1 SGHDN and CDR2 FVKESK. The CDR3 here is CASSPIRYGYTF. The CDR3, as DNA: TGTGCCAGCAGCCCCATACGGTATGGCTACACCTTC. The entire variable domain, with the rest obtained from reference TRBV14 and TRBJ1-2, is as follows: EAGVTQFPSHSVIEKGQTVTLRCDPISGHDNLYWYRRVMGKEIKFLLHFVKESKQDESGMPNNRFLAERTGGTYSTLKVQPAELEDSGVYFCASSPIRYGYTFGSGTRLTVV.

There are a few counts of this clone. The gene calls are TRBV5-1 and TRBJ2-1; 10 bases map to TRBD2. The CDR3 has 15 amino acids. V trimming: 1 base; J trimming: 12 bases; junction bases outside the gene matches: 10. Germline V lookup: CDR1 SGHRS, CDR2 YFSETQ. CDR3 in amino acids: CASSLLLAGARGQFF. In nucleotides, the CDR3 is TGCGCCAGCAGCTTGTTGCTAGCGGGGGCAAGGGGGCAGTTCTTC.

J is TRBJ1-1 and V is TRBV5-6, with TRBD1 matching over 9 bases. The CDR3 is made up of 15 amino acids. Trimming removed 4 bases from V and 6 bases from J; junction bases left unmatched: 10. The V gene's germline CDR1 is SGHDT and CDR2 YYEEEE. CDR3 sequence: CASSATGQGRPEAFF. DNA of the CDR3: TGTGCCAGCAGCGCTACGGGACAGGGAAGACCTGAAGCTTTCTTT.

The rearrangement uses TRBV19 and TRBJ2-2; D might be TRBD1 (8 bases). The CDR3 totals 15 residues. V was shortened by 3 bases and J by 7 bases, with 15 bases between the two germline ends. CDR1 is LNHDA and CDR2 is SQIVND in the germline V gene (reference sequence). The CDR3, as DNA: TGTGCCAGTAGTATCCCGGACAGGGAGGGCGGGGAGCTGTTTTTT. It translates to CASSIPDREGGELFF.